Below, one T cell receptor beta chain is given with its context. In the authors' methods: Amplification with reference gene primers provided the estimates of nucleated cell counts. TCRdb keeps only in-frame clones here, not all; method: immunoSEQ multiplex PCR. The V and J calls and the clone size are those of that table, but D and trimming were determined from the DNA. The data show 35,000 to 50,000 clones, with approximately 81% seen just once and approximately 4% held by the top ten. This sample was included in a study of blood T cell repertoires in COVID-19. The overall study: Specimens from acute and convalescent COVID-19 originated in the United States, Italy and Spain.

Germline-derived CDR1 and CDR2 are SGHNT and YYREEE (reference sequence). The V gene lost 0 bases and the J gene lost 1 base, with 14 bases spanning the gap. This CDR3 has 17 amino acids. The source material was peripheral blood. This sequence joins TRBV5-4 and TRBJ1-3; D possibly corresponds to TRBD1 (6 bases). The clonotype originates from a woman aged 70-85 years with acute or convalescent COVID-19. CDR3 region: CASSLGGTGWSGNTIYF. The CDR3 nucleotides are TGTGCCAGCAGCTTGGGGGGCACAGGGTGGTCTGGAAACACCATATATTTT.